A selection of T cell receptor beta chains follows, all from one sample in a study of radiotherapy plus CTLA-4 blockade in lung cancer. Repertoires were generated with immunoSEQ multiplex PCR, while TCRdb's copy carries only in-frame clones and drops some. The profile shows tens of thousands of clones, roughly 81% of them singletons. Specimen: peripheral blood, collected from a patient treated with radiotherapy plus ipilimumab. These receptors were collected from a human donor with non-small cell lung cancer whose response to radiotherapy plus ipilimumab could not be evaluated. The CDR3 runs from the conserved cysteine through the conserved F or W.

v_gene: TRBV6-5; CDR3aa: CASSPTESLYNEQFF
v_gene: TRBV15; CDR3aa: CATSRGLNQPQHF
v_gene: TRBV4-3; CDR3aa: CASSPQAGGYSGNTIYF
v_gene: TRBV28; CDR3aa: CASSLGRLAGVRDTQYF
v_gene: TRBV15; CDR3aa: CATSTRTGRQETQYF
v_gene: TRBV25-1; CDR3aa: CASSECTRKDSYEQYF
v_gene: TRBV11-3; CDR3aa: CASSPRDFYNTGELFF
v_gene: TRBV7-2; CDR3aa: CASSLGGSPSTDTQYF
v_gene: TRBV28; CDR3aa: CASSSRVYSNQPQHF
v_gene: TRBV7-2; CDR3aa: CASSSGTVYGYTF
v_gene: TRBV6-5; CDR3aa: CASSYASGLYNEQFF
v_gene: TRBV27; CDR3aa: CASSLREKDTQYF
v_gene: TRBV11-2; CDR3aa: CASSSRAGGPLQFF
v_gene: TRBV28; CDR3aa: CASSLSPSYNEQFF
v_gene: TRBV19; CDR3aa: CASRAKGQGFGPQHF
v_gene: TRBV5-4; CDR3aa: CASSSGQGAETGELFF
v_gene: TRBV14; CDR3aa: CASSQAVGTSGYEQYF
v_gene: TRBV4-1; CDR3aa: CASSQRQGDQPQHF
v_gene: TRBV2; CDR3aa: CASSWDRTPDTQYF
v_gene: TRBV28; CDR3aa: CASSPIGGNTEAFF
v_gene: TRBV6-6; CDR3aa: CASSYWQGGEKLFF
v_gene: TRBV15; CDR3aa: CATSSGLRAFSNTEAFF
v_gene: TRBV7-9; CDR3aa: CASSALDGGLNTQYF
v_gene: TRBV28; CDR3aa: CASSLLGAPDTGELFF
v_gene: TRBV4-3; CDR3aa: CASSQDSAGGTEKLFF
v_gene: TRBV19; CDR3aa: CASSIDLYQPQHF
v_gene: TRBV6-5; CDR3aa: CASTLTGGSPLHF
v_gene: TRBV2; CDR3aa: CASIGERETGETQYF
v_gene: TRBV7-3; CDR3aa: CASSLTGATGGSGANVLTF
v_gene: TRBV11-2; CDR3aa: CASSLQGEQYF
v_gene: TRBV29-1; CDR3aa: CSVEGRLYEQYF
v_gene: TRBV29-1; CDR3aa: CSVESARGDSYEQYF
v_gene: TRBV7-7; CDR3aa: CASSYGLAGVGEQFF
v_gene: TRBV27; CDR3aa: CASGTGPGSYNSPLHF
v_gene: TRBV21-1; CDR3aa: CASRSSGGYGYTF
v_gene: TRBV2; CDR3aa: CASSGAGQNQPQHF